This passage covers 11 T cell receptor beta chains from one sample sequenced in a study of regulatory T cells in long-lasting Graves disease. The authors built TCR beta libraries using iRepertoire HTBI primers and Arm-PCR of CDR3 regions. TCRdb processed the multiplex PCR reads anew with MiXCR; each CDR3 protein has one entry. The sample has 350,000 to 550,000 distinct CDR3 sequences, 15% to 20% seen once. The time point here: newly diagnosed GD, antithyroid drugs for less than 3 months. Construction of the TCR library relied on RNA isolated from PBMCs. These same records also appear under a second study, on T cells in Graves' hyperthyroidism and ophthalmopathy.

The sequencing used peripheral blood mononuclear cells (PBMCs), collected at new diagnosis, from a patient treated with antithyroid drugs. These receptors were obtained from a woman younger than 35 with Graves disease.

J is TRBJ1-5 and V is TRBV28; weak D call: TRBD1 (6 bases). Germline V gene data show CDR1 as MDHEN and CDR2 as SYDVKM. V lost 3 bases, J lost 4 bases, and 16 bases lay in between. This CDR3 has 16 amino acids. The CDR3 DNA reads TGTGCCAGCAGTTTCTATCCGGGACAAATAAATCAGCCCCAGCATTTT. This encodes CASSFYPGQINQPQHF.

The table lists this clonotype with a few counts. The rearrangement links TRBV3-1 to TRBJ1-5; 7 positions agree with TRBD1. V shed 0 bases and J 0 bases; nucleotides not matched to a gene: 14. In germline, CDR1 is LGHDT, CDR2 YNNKEL (reference sequence). CDR3 length: 20 residues. In nucleotides, the CDR3 is TGTGCCAGCAGCCAAGACCCCGGGCAGGGGGGCTATTATAGCAATCAGCCCCAGCATTTT. As protein: CASSQDPGQGGYYSNQPQHF.

This clonotype was observed a few times. The V call is TRBV5-8, the J call TRBJ2-1, with a tentative D call TRBD2 (5 bases). The CDR3 totals 13 residues. V shed 0 bases and J shed 12 bases, with 13 bases lying between them. Germline assignment: CDR1 SGHTS and CDR2 YDEGEE. The DNA for the CDR3 is TGTGCCAGCAGCTTGGGTATCGGCGGGTGGCAGTTCTTC. Amino acid sequence: CASSLGIGGWQFF.

This clonotype was recorded a few times. At one end, the junction sequence differs from germline, possibly due to a read error. The chain employs TRBV7-9 and TRBJ2-2, with 7 bases that match TRBD2. Germline values: CDR1 SEHNR, CDR2 FQNEAQ (reference sequence). CDR3 length: 16 amino acids. CDR3: CASSTIRTSQRGELLF. The DNA of the CDR3 is TGTGCCAGCAGCACCATTCGGACATCCCAACGGGGGGAGCTGCTTTTT.

J is TRBJ1-5 and V is TRBV2; D gene unclear. The CDR3 extends over 13 amino acids. V dropped 6 bases and J dropped 3 bases, with 9 bases sitting between them. Germline V lookup: CDR1 SNHLY, CDR2 FYNNEI. The DNA for the CDR3 is TGTGCCAGCAGAGATCCTACCAATCAGCCCCAGCATTTT. This codes for CASRDPTNQPQHF.

This clonotype was found many times. The gene calls are TRBV3-1 and TRBJ2-3; no firm D call. The V and J ends lost 0 bases and 4 bases respectively, with 5 bases between them. The CDR3 extends over 13 amino acids. CDR1 is LGHDT and CDR2 is YNNKEL in the germline V gene (reference sequence). The CDR3 sequence is CASSQDPPDTQYF. The CDR3 bases are TGTGCCAGCAGCCAAGACCCGCCAGATACGCAGTATTTT.

This clonotype appeared many times. This chain uses TRBV7-2 with TRBJ2-7, with 7 bases that match TRBD2. V shed 1 base, J shed 0 bases, and the junction held 3 bases outside the gene matches. This CDR3 region has 15 residues. CDR1 is SGHTA, CDR2 FQGNSA, per germline. CDR3 DNA sequence: TGTGCCAGCAGCTTAGGGGCGGGAGCCTCCTACGAGCAGTACTTC. Translating it yields CASSLGAGASYEQYF.

This sequence joins TRBV15 and TRBJ2-5; D perhaps matches TRBD1 (5 bases). Per the germline V gene, CDR1 is LNHNV and CDR2 is YYDKDF (reference sequence). The CDR3 length is 13 residues. V was pared by 1 base and J by 5 bases, with 8 bases between. The CDR3, as DNA: TGTGCCACCAGCAGAGGGGGCTTGGAGACCCAGTACTTC. Protein sequence: CATSRGGLETQYF.

This clonotype was recorded at least ten times. V gene TRBV28 combines with J gene TRBJ1-1; D gene uncertain. The V end lost 1 base, the J end lost 1 base, and 10 bases lay between the germline ends. CDR3 length equals 15 residues. Germline lookup yields CDR1 MDHEN and CDR2 SYDVKM. CDR3 protein: CASSLSYWGNTEAFF. The CDR3 DNA is TGTGCCAGCAGTTTATCGTATTGGGGGAACACTGAAGCTTTCTTT.

The table lists this clonotype with many counts. The V gene is TRBV27, the J gene TRBJ2-7; weak D call: TRBD1 (6 bases). The germline V gene encodes CDR1 MNHEY and CDR2 SMNVEV (reference sequence). The CDR3 is 14 residues long. Trimming shortened V by 4 bases and J by 2 bases, and 12 bases separated the two germline ends. The DNA of the CDR3 is TGTGCCAGCAGTTCCCACAGGGTCCCCTACGAGCAGTACTTC. It yields the protein CASSSHRVPYEQYF.

Points on this clonotype: A read error may account for a junction end that differs from germline. This chain joins TRBV27 and TRBJ2-3; D is unclear. The DNA end is a closer match to TRBJ2-5, so the J assignment may be wrong. The CDR3 extends over 15 amino acids. Germline V gene sequence: CDR1 MNHEY, CDR2 SMNVEV (reference sequence). The CDR3 DNA reads as TGTGCCAGCAGAGCCCTGGCGGACCCTCAAGAGGCCCAGTACTTC. This sequence encodes CASRALADPQEAQYF.